A single T cell receptor (beta chain) is shown here with its context. Using its own MiXCR run on the 5' RACE reads, TCRdb lists one record per CDR3 protein. The top ten clones hold about 1.6% of a sample with under 900,000 distinct CDR3 sequences, roughly an eighth of them seen once. The source of the sample is a study of identical twins. This CDR3 contains 16 residues. Germline V CDR1 and CDR2: SEHNR, FQNEAQ (reference sequence). The trim removed 1 base at V and 0 bases at J, leaving 6 bases unmatched. This sample also appeared in a second study, on yellow fever vaccine responses in identical twins.

What was sequenced was PBMCs. This clonotype was obtained from a woman aged 18-29 years in good health. The chain recombines TRBV7-9 with TRBJ2-7; TRBD2 matches at 7 bases. This CDR3 is CASSLGGRENSYEQYF. The CDR3 DNA is TGTGCCAGCAGCTTAGGAGGGAGGGAGAACTCCTACGAGCAGTACTTC.